The next 18 T cell receptor beta chains were all read from a single sample in a study of cytomegalovirus exposure and HLA in healthy donors. 60 Vbeta and 13 Jbeta primers were used in PCR. The assay was immunoSEQ multiplex PCR, and TCRdb's table has in-frame clones only and misses some. This sample has 100,000 or so clones, with 60% to 85% found just once. The source material was PBMCs. The receptor set was obtained from a female donor in good health and CMV-seronegative.

This sequence joins TRBV19 and TRBJ2-3; 11 nucleotides line up with TRBD2. Looked up from germline, CDR1 is LNHDA and CDR2 is SQIVND (reference sequence). The CDR3 extends over 15 amino acids. V lost 5 bases to trimming and J lost 2 bases; unmatched junction nucleotides: 3. This CDR3 is CASSETSGDTDTQYF. In DNA, the CDR3 is TGTGCCAGTAGTGAGACTAGCGGGGACACAGATACGCAGTATTTT.

This clone came up once. CDR3 DNA: TGTGCCAGTAGTATAACTGCGGGAGTGGAATTGTTCTTC. This gives the protein CASSITAGVELFF. V gene TRBV19 combines with J gene TRBJ2-1; the match to TRBD2 covers 7 bases. With V trimmed by 2 bases and J by 15 bases, 10 bases remained unmatched. The CDR3 is made up of 13 amino acids. CDR1 is LNHDA and CDR2 is SQIVND in the germline V gene (reference sequence).

DNA of the CDR3: TGTGCCACCGGGGTAGGGGGTGTCGAGCAGTACTTC. Residues: CATGVGGVEQYF. The rearrangement links TRBV6-6 to TRBJ2-7; a weak D match, TRBD1 (6 bases). Germline-derived CDR1 and CDR2 are MNHNY and SVGAGI (reference sequence). V lost 10 bases to trimming and J lost 6 bases, with 16 bases between them. The CDR3 consists of 12 residues.

This clone was detected a few times. The J gene is TRBJ1-1, the V gene TRBV6-4; a weak D match, TRBD1 (5 bases). CDR3 length equals 15 residues. V lost 2 bases, J lost 4 bases, and 14 bases lay in between. CDR1 and CDR2 from the germline V gene are MRHNA and SNTAGT. The CDR3: CASSDGLRGSTEAFF. As DNA, the CDR3 is TGTGCCAGCAGTGACGGTCTGCGGGGCAGCACTGAAGCTTTCTTT.

This chain uses TRBV7-2 with TRBJ1-4; 7 bases fit TRBD1. The CDR3 is 14 amino acids. From germline, CDR1 is SGHTA and CDR2 FQGNSA. V lost 3 bases and J lost 8; bases outside the gene matches: 6. The CDR3 is CASSFRQGNEKLFF. CDR3 bases: TGTGCCAGCAGCTTTCGACAGGGCAACGAAAAACTGTTTTTT. The full variable domain, rest sourced from reference TRBV7-2 and TRBJ1-4, is GAGVSQSPSNKVTEKGKDVELRCDPISGHTALYWYRQSLGQGLEFLIYFQGNSAPDKSGLPSDRFSAERTGGSVSTLTIQRTQQEDSAVYLCASSFRQGNEKLFFGSGTQLSVL.

The chain combines TRBV9 with TRBJ1-1; D unclear. The V end lost 0 bases, the J end lost 4 bases, and 19 bases lay between the germline ends. CDR1 and CDR2 (germline): SGDLS, YYNGEE. The CDR3 has 17 amino acids. The CDR3 loop reads CASSVGYAGQGSTEAFF. CDR3 nucleotide sequence: TGTGCCAGCAGCGTAGGCTACGCGGGTCAAGGCAGCACTGAAGCTTTCTTT.

J is TRBJ1-1 and V is TRBV5-1, with D unresolved. Trimming pared 4 bases from V and 2 bases from J, leaving 12 bases between. The germline V gene encodes CDR1 SGHRS and CDR2 YFSETQ. This CDR3 has 14 residues. The CDR3 DNA sequence: TGCGCCAGCAGCCTTAGAGGCCTAAACACTGAAGCTTTCTTT. Translated, it gives CASSLRGLNTEAFF.

V usage is TRBV5-8 and J usage is TRBJ2-2; possible D gene TRBD2, 5 bases. The CDR3 is made up of 15 amino acids. Germline V lookup: CDR1 SGHTS, CDR2 YDEGEE. Trimming removed 4 bases at V and 6 bases at J, with 16 bases between. CDR3 in amino acids: CASSRSGRTAGELFF. CDR3 bases: TGTGCCAGCAGCCGGTCGGGTCGGACTGCCGGGGAGCTGTTTTTT.

This chain links TRBV6-1 with TRBJ2-7; weak D call: TRBD1 (5 bases). Germline values: CDR1 MNHNS, CDR2 SASEGT. The V and J ends lost 5 bases and 3 bases respectively, with 11 bases between them. The CDR3 has 13 amino acids. The CDR3 DNA reads TGTGCCAGCAGTCCGTCACAGGTCTACGAGCAGTACTTC. This sequence encodes CASSPSQVYEQYF.

This chain uses TRBV5-1 with TRBJ2-3; D gene unclear. There are 13 residues in the CDR3. Germline lookup yields CDR1 SGHRS and CDR2 YFSETQ. V lost 1 base and J lost 2, with 5 bases in between. The CDR3 here is CASSLPVTDTQYF. The CDR3 region has the DNA TGCGCCAGCAGCTTGCCCGTCACAGATACGCAGTATTTT. The full variable domain, in which reference TRBV5-1 and TRBJ2-3 provide the parts outside the CDR3, is KAGVTQTPRYLIKTRGQQVTLSCSPISGHRSVSWYQQTPGQGLQFLFEYFSETQRNKGNFPGRFSGRQFSNSRSEMNVSTLELGDSALYLCASSLPVTDTQYFGPGTRLTVL.

This chain links TRBV12-5 with TRBJ1-4; weak D call: TRBD1 (6 bases). The CDR3 sequence is 14 residues long. Germline CDR1 reads LGHNT; CDR2 reads FRNRAP. V was clipped by 6 bases and J by 10 bases, with 18 bases between them. The CDR3 loop is CASGQTGTLGKLFF. The DNA for the CDR3 is TGTGCTAGTGGCCAAACAGGGACCCTAGGAAAACTGTTTTTT. Filled out from reference TRBV12-5 and TRBJ1-4, the complete variable domain reads DARVTQTPRHKVTEMGQEVTMRCQPILGHNTVFWYRQTMMQGLELLAYFRNRAPLDDSGMPKDRFSAEMPDATLATLKIQPSEPRDSAVYFCASGQTGTLGKLFFGSGTQLSVL.

The chain carries TRBV28 and TRBJ1-1; 8 bases match TRBD1. After removal of 5 bases from V and 5 bases from J, the junction contained 4 bases not matched to a gene. The CDR3 contains 13 residues. Germline V gene lookup returns CDR1 MDHEN and CDR2 SYDVKM. CDR3 in amino acids: CASSPGGGTEAFF. CDR3 DNA: TGTGCCAGCAGTCCAGGGGGCGGGACTGAAGCTTTCTTT.

This clone was counted only a few times. This chain connects TRBV4-1 to TRBJ2-3, with D uncertain. Between the trimmed V and J ends, which lost 1 base and 0 bases, there was a span of 5 bases. The germline V gene encodes CDR1 MGHRA and CDR2 YSYEKL. The CDR3 totals 14 residues. The CDR3 loop reads CASSQVTSTDTQYF. The CDR3 DNA follows: TGCGCCAGCAGCCAAGTTACTAGCACAGATACGCAGTATTTT.

The chain uses TRBV5-6 and TRBJ2-5, with 10 nucleotides matching TRBD2. The better agreement between TRBJ2-7 and the DNA end casts doubt on the J call. The CDR3 spans 15 residues. CDR1 is SGHDT, CDR2 YYEEEE, per germline. CDR3 in amino acids: CASSIGTSVVYEQYF. CDR3 nucleotides: TGTGCCAGCAGCATAGGGACTAGCGTTGTGTACGAGCAGTACTTC.

This clone was detected only a few times. J is TRBJ1-1 and V is TRBV4-1; perhaps TRBD1 as D (6 bases). The length of the CDR3 is 15 residues. In germline, CDR1 is MGHRA, CDR2 YSYEKL. V was trimmed by 4 bases and J by 5 bases, leaving 17 bases between them. CDR3 DNA sequence: TGCGCCAGCAGCCGCCTACTCAAGGGGGATACTGAAGCTTTCTTT. Protein: CASSRLLKGDTEAFF.

This CDR3 reads CAISSLSAGTSGTDTQYF. CDR3 coding DNA: TGTGCCATCAGTTCTCTTTCTGCAGGGACTAGCGGCACAGATACGCAGTATTTT. The rearrangement links TRBV10-3 to TRBJ2-3; TRBD2 aligns across 10 bases. The CDR3 contains 18 residues. V dropped 5 bases and J dropped 1; count of bases not matched to a gene: 12. Germline V lookup: CDR1 ENHRY, CDR2 SYGVKD.

The chain is built from TRBV7-9 and TRBJ1-1; D gene ambiguous. Per the germline V gene, CDR1 is SEHNR and CDR2 is FQNEAQ (reference sequence). There are 12 residues in the CDR3. The V end lost 3 bases, the J end lost 8 bases, and 10 bases lay between the germline ends. The CDR3 DNA reads TGTGCCAGCAGCTTGTCACCCGAGGAAGCTTTCTTT. Its protein product is CASSLSPEEAFF.

The CDR3 region is CASSSGGAYGYTF. The CDR3, as DNA: TGTGCCAGCAGTTCGGGGGGCGCCTATGGCTACACCTTC. The V gene is TRBV28, the J gene TRBJ1-2; a possible D gene is TRBD1 (6 bases). V was shortened by 4 bases and J by 4 bases, with 10 bases between the two germline ends. The germline CDR1 and CDR2 sequences are MDHEN and SYDVKM. The CDR3 contains 13 residues.